This TCR beta chain was sequenced in a study of CD8 T cells in ankylosing spondylitis. With molecular barcodes, quantitative 5'-RACE was used to make the TCR beta libraries. In TCRdb, the 5' RACE reads were re-called with MiXCR into one record per CDR3 protein. This table holds 150,000 to 200,000 distinct CDR3 sequences, roughly 13% found once. Whole-study results and caveats: Clones linked to disease, bearing a CD8+ phenotype, were relatively rare in peripheral blood.

The V end was cut by 0 bases, the J end by 2 bases, with 1 base between. Germline V gives CDR1 MGHRA, CDR2 YSYEKL. The CDR3 totals 12 residues. In this sample, this clonotype turned up many times. Its antigen is unidentified. Sequenced: blood, either unsorted or a sorted T cell fraction (not recorded which). The sequence came from a female donor with ankylosing spondylitis or in good health (not recorded which). The chain links TRBV4-1 to TRBJ1-2; unclear D gene. CDR3 nucleotides: TGCGCCAGCAGCCAAGAGAACTATGGCTACACCTTC. It specifies CASSQENYGYTF.